This entry concerns a single TCR beta chain. What this receptor recognizes is not known. Base qualities are missing; no much larger clone stands one base away. This sample is part of a study of control samples from healthy donors and cancer patients (dated by TCRdb to about 2020). Library method: the immunoSEQ multiplex PCR assay. What TCRdb holds here is the immuneACCESS table cut down to in-frame rearrangements. Part of the clones is not present; checked against another copy, under half of the missing clones reflect an unresolved V gene, and the others are unexplained. Counted in this sample were over 85,000 clones; roughly nine tenths of them appeared once. The ten largest clonotypes hold 2% to 2.5% of the sample. The CDR3 numbers 12 residues from cysteine through phenylalanine. Solely the CDR3 DNA is kept, with 36 bases framed from the first base. The junction carries 2 bases between V and J, which are trimmed by 2 bases and 2 bases respectively. CDR1 and CDR2, looked up from the germline V gene, are KGHSH and LQKENI.

The material sequenced was blood. This receptor was obtained from a woman aged 18-29 years in good health. The chain is made from TRBV18 and TRBJ2-3, with no confidently assigned D gene. The nucleotides are TGTGCCAGCTCACCAAACACAGATACGCAGTATTTT. The translation is CASSPNTDTQYF.